This T cell receptor beta chain was documented in a study of blood T cells in healthy people across ages. Germline CDR1 and CDR2: SGHVS and FQNEAQ. Between the trimmed V and J ends, which lost 7 bases and 3 bases, there was a span of 6 bases. The CDR3 length is 11 residues. For the second PCR, which ran for about 6 to 12 cycles, a sample-barcoded 5' primer and a J-beta primer mix were used. TCRdb reprocessed the 5' RACE reads via MiXCR and lists one record per CDR3 protein. The data hold fewer than 950,000 distinct CDR3 sequences, with approximately 55% observed a single time. Findings and limits, study-wide: Estimates of diversity drawn from one million T cells were considered underestimates. What prevented conclusive comparison of naive and antigen-experienced cells was that PBMCs were unsorted.

On this clonotype: As yet, its antigen is unknown.

The chain carries TRBV7-8 and TRBJ2-5; D is ambiguous. The receptor was derived from an older man in good health. The material sequenced was blood. CDR3 loop: CASKSEETQYF. The DNA for the CDR3 is TGTGCCAGCAAATCCGAAGAGACCCAGTACTTC. Supplemented by reference TRBV7-8 and TRBJ2-5, the full variable domain reads GAGVSQSPRYKVAKRGQDVALRCDPISGHVSLFWYQQALGQGPEFLTYFQNEAQLDKSGLPSDRFFAERPEGSVSTLKIQRTQQEDSAVYLCASKSEETQYFGPGTRLLVL.